The 32 T cell receptor beta chains presented below share a single source sample, sequenced in a study of T cell responses to AZD1222 COVID-19 vaccine. Profiled with immunoSEQ multiplex PCR; TCRdb holds only in-frame clones, not every one. This sample has around 85,000 clones; 75% to 90% occur once, and the top ten carry around 1.5%. Here the sequenced sample was peripheral blood, taken 28 days after the second AZD1222 dose. The receptors shown here come from an adult who received the AZD1222 COVID-19 vaccine.

V and J are TRBV3-1 (or the pseudogene TRBV3-2) and TRBJ1-1; D gene uncertain. The CDR3 is made up of 14 amino acids. Germline V gene lookup returns CDR1 LGHDT and CDR2 YNNKEL (reference sequence). Trimming shortened V by 4 bases and J by 1 base, and 10 bases separated the two germline ends. The CDR3 is CASSRLRGNTEAFF. CDR3 coding DNA: TGTGCCAGCAGCCGCCTGCGGGGGAACACTGAAGCTTTCTTT.

This clone was picked up a small number of times. The rearrangement uses TRBV6-1 and TRBJ2-1; D is ambiguous. The CDR3 length is 13 residues. Trimming pared 1 base from V and 6 bases from J, leaving 7 bases between. Looked up from germline, CDR1 is MNHNS and CDR2 is SASEGT. The CDR3 here is CASSEGLANEQFF. CDR3 nucleotide sequence: TGTGCCAGCAGTGAAGGCCTTGCCAATGAGCAGTTCTTC.

V and J are TRBV27 and TRBJ2-1; D perhaps matches TRBD1 (5 bases). V was cut by 3 bases and J by 4 bases, with 7 bases left in between. The length of the CDR3 is 13 residues. The germline V gene encodes CDR1 MNHEY and CDR2 SMNVEV (reference sequence). The CDR3 region is CASSFGQYNEQFF. CDR3 bases: TGTGCCAGCAGTTTTGGACAATACAATGAGCAGTTCTTC.

The chain is built from TRBV7-9 and TRBJ2-3; the match to TRBD2 covers 10 bases. The trim removed 5 bases at V and 1 base at J, leaving 3 bases unmatched. The CDR3 runs 15 residues. Germline V lookup: CDR1 SEHNR, CDR2 FQNEAQ (reference sequence). CDR3 protein: CASSPSGGGTDTQYF. The CDR3 coding sequence is TGTGCCAGCAGCCCTAGCGGGGGCGGCACAGATACGCAGTATTTT.

The chain is built from TRBV7-3 and TRBJ1-5; unclear D gene. Germline V gene sequence: CDR1 SGHTA, CDR2 FQGTGA. CDR3 length: 16 residues. Trimming removed 5 bases at V and 4 bases at J, with 18 bases between. In nucleotides, the CDR3 is TGTGCCAGCAGCCCTTCCCGGGAGGGTTTTAATCAGCCCCAGCATTTT. It specifies CASSPSREGFNQPQHF.

The chain combines TRBV27 with TRBJ1-2; D call uncertain. The germline V and J ends were trimmed by 3 bases and 4 bases, with 12 bases remaining between them. This CDR3 comprises 14 residues. Germline V gene lookup returns CDR1 MNHEY and CDR2 SMNVEV (reference sequence). The CDR3 spells CASSLGPTGYGYTF. The CDR3 bases are TGTGCCAGCAGTTTGGGCCCTACGGGCTATGGCTACACCTTC.

CDR3 bases: TGTGCCAGCAGTGATGGGGGGTTACCTTACGAGCAGTACTTC. It encodes CASSDGGLPYEQYF. The V gene is TRBV2, the J gene TRBJ2-7, with D possibly TRBD2 on 6 matching bases. From germline, CDR1 is SNHLY and CDR2 FYNNEI. V gave up 3 bases and J gave up 4 bases, with 13 bases separating them. This CDR3 is 14 amino acids long.

This chain uses TRBV3-1 (or the pseudogene TRBV3-2) with TRBJ1-2; D perhaps matches TRBD1 (6 bases). Trimming took off 2 bases at V and 10 bases at J, with 17 bases between the two ends. This CDR3 comprises 14 residues. The germline V gene encodes CDR1 LGHDT and CDR2 YNNKEL (reference sequence). The CDR3 DNA sequence: TGTGCCAGCAGCCAATCAGGGGCCCCTATACACTACACCTTC. Translated, it gives CASSQSGAPIHYTF.

The rearrangement uses TRBV14 and TRBJ1-1; possibly TRBD1 for D (6 bases). The CDR3 is 17 amino acids. Germline V gene lookup returns CDR1 SGHDN and CDR2 FVKESK. The V and J ends lost 0 bases and 0 bases respectively, with 14 bases between them. In DNA form, the CDR3 reads TGTGCCAGCAGCCAAGATTGGGGGGCGGGTTTGAACACTGAAGCTTTCTTT. Translated: CASSQDWGAGLNTEAFF.

CDR3 in amino acids: CASSLGGAGNQPQHF. The DNA for the CDR3 is TGCGCCAGCAGCTTGGGAGGGGCTGGGAATCAGCCCCAGCATTTT. J is TRBJ1-5 and V is TRBV5-1, with a possible D match to TRBD1 (5 bases). Germline CDR1 is SGHRS and CDR2 is YFSETQ. V was cut by 0 bases and J by 4 bases, with 11 bases left in between. The CDR3 spans 15 residues.

A note on this clone: The junction and the germline gene differ at one end; a read error may be behind it. The J gene is TRBJ1-5, the V gene TRBV7-2, with 7 bases identical to TRBD1. The CDR3 runs 14 residues. The germline CDR1 and CDR2 sequences are SGHTA and FQGNSA. DNA for the CDR3: TGTGCCGGCAGCTACCAACAGGGGAGTCAGCCCCAGCATTTT. This encodes CAGSYQQGSQPQHF.

The CDR3 loop reads CASSFTDYNEQFF. CDR3 sequence (DNA): TGTGCCAGCAGTTTCACAGATTACAATGAGCAGTTCTTC. The rearrangement joins TRBV6-6 to TRBJ2-1; D call uncertain. Germline V gene lookup returns CDR1 MNHNY and CDR2 SVGAGI (reference sequence). The V end lost 4 bases, the J end lost 4 bases, and 8 bases lay between the germline ends. The CDR3 contains 13 residues.

This chain links TRBV7-8 with TRBJ2-5; 8 nucleotides line up with TRBD1. Losses at the gene ends were 5 bases for V and 2 bases for J; bases not matched to a gene: 10. The CDR3 covers 16 residues. Germline V gene data show CDR1 as SGHVS and CDR2 as FQNEAQ. This CDR3 is CASSRMGTGGQETQYF. The CDR3 DNA reads as TGTGCCAGCAGCCGGATGGGGACAGGAGGACAAGAGACCCAGTACTTC.

The V and J genes are TRBV27 and TRBJ1-1; D possibly corresponds to TRBD1 (5 bases). Germline V gene data show CDR1 as MNHEY and CDR2 as SMNVEV (reference sequence). The CDR3 consists of 15 residues. V shed 5 bases and J shed 3 bases, with 16 bases lying between them. CDR3 amino acids: CASSTRGRPDTEAFF. The CDR3 nucleotides are TGTGCCAGCAGTACCCGGGGCCGCCCCGACACTGAAGCTTTCTTT.

The gene calls are TRBV2 and TRBJ2-1; a weak D match, TRBD2 (7 bases). The CDR3 is 16 residues long. Between the trimmed V and J ends, which lost 1 base and 2 bases, there was a span of 12 bases. Germline V CDR1 and CDR2: SNHLY, FYNNEI. CDR3 nucleotide sequence: TGTGCCAGCAGTGAAGAAGGGGGGGCGGCCTACAATGAGCAGTTCTTC. Translation gives CASSEEGGAAYNEQFF.

The chain couples TRBV30 to TRBJ1-3; D perhaps matches TRBD1 (5 bases). V lost 5 bases and J 4 bases, leaving 15 bases between the germline ends. Germline V lookup: CDR1 GTSNPN, CDR2 SVGIG (reference sequence). CDR3 length equals 14 residues. DNA of the CDR3: TGTGCCTGGGCCGCGGGGGGATCCGGAAACACCATATATTTT. Translating gives CAWAAGGSGNTIYF.

The J gene is TRBJ1-4, the V gene TRBV11-3; tentative D call: TRBD1 (5 bases). The CDR3 totals 18 residues. From germline, CDR1 is SGHNT and CDR2 YENEEA. V was shortened by 5 bases and J by 0 bases, with 19 bases between the two germline ends. In DNA form, the CDR3 reads TGTGCCAGCAGCCCCCGGGACTATCATACGTCAACTAATGAAAAACTGTTTTTT. It codes for CASSPRDYHTSTNEKLFF.

The chain carries TRBV6-5 and TRBJ1-5; 8 positions match TRBD1. V shed 6 bases and J 11 bases; nucleotides not matched to a gene: 15. CDR3 size: 15 residues. CDR1 is MNHEY, CDR2 SVGAGI, per germline. The CDR3: CASSDDRGHSFTQHF. As DNA, the CDR3 is TGTGCCAGCAGCGACGACAGGGGTCACTCGTTCACCCAGCATTTT.

This clone appeared once. V usage is TRBV5-5 and J usage is TRBJ1-3; D is possibly TRBD1 (6 bases). CDR3 length equals 16 residues. Germline CDR1 reads SGHKS; CDR2 reads YYEKEE (reference sequence). Trimming took off 4 bases at V and 2 bases at J, with 16 bases between the two ends. The DNA of the CDR3 is TGTGCCAGCAGCCTCGGACAGCTCACTACTGGAAACACCATATATTTT. This gives the protein CASSLGQLTTGNTIYF.

The rearrangement links TRBV3-1 (or the pseudogene TRBV3-2) to TRBJ2-3; D possibly corresponds to TRBD2 (5 bases). The V gene lost 1 base and the J gene lost 2 bases, with 19 bases spanning the gap. The CDR3 runs 18 residues. CDR1 is LGHDT and CDR2 is YNNKEL in the germline V gene (reference sequence). DNA for the CDR3: TGTGCCAGCAGCCAAGTCCACGGGGTAGGTGTGCACACAGATACGCAGTATTTT. Translation: CASSQVHGVGVHTDTQYF.

J is TRBJ1-2 and V is TRBV28; D is uncertain. Per germline, CDR1 MDHEN and CDR2 SYDVKM. The V end was cut by 3 bases, the J end by 8 bases, with 19 bases between. CDR3 length: 15 residues. The CDR3 spells CASSFPPSPTLGYTF. The CDR3, as DNA: TGTGCCAGCAGTTTCCCCCCGAGTCCCACCCTGGGCTACACCTTC.

The J gene is TRBJ1-3, the V gene TRBV5-1; 7 nucleotides match TRBD1. The CDR3 extends over 15 amino acids. The V and J ends lost 2 bases and 4 bases, in that order; junction bases with no gene match: 6. Germline CDR1 and CDR2: SGHRS and YFSETQ. CDR3 DNA sequence: TGCGCCAGCAGCTTAGGACAGGCCTCGGGAAACACCATATATTTT. Its translation is CASSLGQASGNTIYF.

This clone has only a few counts. The chain is built from TRBV14 and TRBJ1-1; 8 positions agree with TRBD1. In germline, CDR1 is SGHDN, CDR2 FVKESK. V was pared by 2 bases and J by 5 bases, with 4 bases of the junction left unmatched. This CDR3 spans 14 amino acids. The CDR3 is CASSQQGAGTEAFF. The CDR3 DNA is TGTGCCAGCAGCCAACAGGGGGCTGGAACTGAAGCTTTCTTT. The full variable domain, its missing parts supplied by reference TRBV14 and TRBJ1-1, is EAGVTQFPSHSVIEKGQTVTLRCDPISGHDNLYWYRRVMGKEIKFLLHFVKESKQDESGMPNNRFLAERTGGTYSTLKVQPAELEDSGVYFCASSQQGAGTEAFFGQGTRLTVV.

This sequence joins TRBV5-1 and TRBJ2-7, with a possible D match to TRBD1 (5 bases). The CDR3 is made up of 13 amino acids. Trimming took off 2 bases at V and 6 bases at J, with 12 bases between the two ends. The germline gives CDR1 SGHRS, CDR2 YFSETQ. In nucleotides, the CDR3 is TGCGCCAGCAGCTTAGGGGAAAGGGCCGAGCAGTACTTC. Protein product: CASSLGERAEQYF.

The chain carries TRBV6-2 or TRBV6-3 and TRBJ2-1; D gene unclear. V was cut by 5 bases and J by 2 bases, with 16 bases left in between. In germline, CDR1 is MNHEY, CDR2 SVGEGT. This CDR3 contains 16 residues. The CDR3 region has the DNA TGTGCCAGCAGTCCCGTAGTGTATCGGCCCTACAATGAGCAGTTCTTC. Protein: CASSPVVYRPYNEQFF.

The chain uses TRBV6-5 and TRBJ1-1, with no clear D. Germline loops: CDR1 MNHEY, CDR2 SVGAGI. Deletions cut 8 bases from V and 3 bases from J, with 10 bases between. This CDR3 is built from 12 residues. The CDR3 nucleotides are TGTGCCAGCGGTCCGGCCTACACTGAAGCTTTCTTT. It codes for CASGPAYTEAFF.

CDR3 amino acids: CSVGQGVNQPQHF. The CDR3 nucleotides are TGCAGCGTTGGTCAGGGGGTGAATCAGCCCCAGCATTTT. The J gene is TRBJ1-5, the V gene TRBV29-1; 7 bases map to TRBD1. CDR3 length equals 13 residues. J gave up 4 bases and V 4 bases, and 4 bases lay outside the gene matches. Germline V lookup: CDR1 SQVTM, CDR2 ANQGSEA.

The chain employs TRBV11-2 and TRBJ2-5; TRBD2 matches 9 bases. From germline, CDR1 is SGHAT and CDR2 FQNNGV. The CDR3 consists of 15 residues. V was pared by 5 bases and J by 4 bases, with 8 bases of the junction left unmatched. CDR3 nucleotide sequence: TGTGCCAGCAGCCCCCCCGGACTAGCGAGAGAGACCCAGTACTTC. Amino acids: CASSPPGLARETQYF. The whole variable domain, filled in from reference TRBV11-2 and TRBJ2-5, reads EAGVAQSPRYKIIEKRQSVAFWCNPISGHATLYWYQQILGQGPKLLIQFQNNGVVDDSQLPKDRFSAERLKGVDSTLKIQPAKLEDSAVYLCASSPPGLARETQYFGPGTRLLVL.

The rearrangement links TRBV7-2 to TRBJ1-5, with 9 bases matching TRBD1. The germline CDR1 and CDR2 sequences are SGHTA and FQGNSA. Germline trimming cut 5 bases from V and 4 bases from J; bases unmatched to any gene: 6. This CDR3 comprises 15 residues. In DNA, the CDR3 is TGTGCCAGCAGCCGGCGGGGACAGGGTAATCAGCCCCAGCATTTT. Its translation: CASSRRGQGNQPQHF.

This chain uses TRBV18 with TRBJ1-1, with a tentative D call TRBD1 (6 bases). CDR1 and CDR2 (germline): KGHSH, LQKENI. V lost 1 base and J 5 bases, leaving 14 bases between the germline ends. This CDR3 comprises 15 residues. CDR3 coding DNA: TGTGCCAGCTCACCACTGGGGGGCTCGGGAACTGAAGCTTTCTTT. This gives the protein CASSPLGGSGTEAFF.

This chain connects TRBV28 to TRBJ1-2; D is ambiguous. This CDR3 has 15 amino acids. V shed 2 bases and J shed 7 bases, with 17 bases lying between them. Germline V gene data show CDR1 as MDHEN and CDR2 as SYDVKM. The CDR3 protein is CASSLNVRRAGGYTF. CDR3 DNA: TGTGCCAGCAGTTTAAATGTCAGGAGGGCAGGTGGCTACACCTTC.

V is TRBV11-2 and J is TRBJ2-7; 7 bases agree with TRBD2. The length of the CDR3 is 14 residues. Losses at the gene ends were 2 bases for V and 5 bases for J; bases not matched to a gene: 6. Germline-derived CDR1 and CDR2 are SGHAT and FQNNGV. The CDR3 DNA is TGTGCCAGCAGCTTACGGACTAGTGGGGACGAGCAGTACTTC. It translates to CASSLRTSGDEQYF.